A selection of T cell receptor beta chains follows, all from one sample in a study of blood T cell repertoires in COVID-19. Repertoires were generated with immunoSEQ multiplex PCR, while TCRdb's copy carries only in-frame clones and drops some. This table has about 250,000 clones, roughly 80% appearing once. The sequenced sample was PBMCs or T cells enriched from blood (not recorded which). These receptors originate from a woman between 40 and 55 years old who had been exposed to COVID-19. The conserved cysteine and the conserved F or W are not part of the CDR3 here. Fields, in order: J gene, D gene, V gene, CDR3 protein. D genes are given only for firm matches.

J: TRBJ1-6
D: NA
V: TRBV25-1
CDR3: ASSESGGVNSPLH

J: TRBJ1-4
D: NA
V: TRBV5-1
CDR3: ASSASGETNEKLF

J: TRBJ2-7
D: TRBD1
V: TRBV3-1/TRBV3-2
CDR3: ASSHQTGLYEQY

J: TRBJ2-7
D: TRBD2
V: TRBV4-2
CDR3: ASSQGDAGGPREQY

J: TRBJ2-1
D: TRBD2
V: TRBV2
CDR3: ASHRTSSYEQF

J: TRBJ2-2
D: TRBD1
V: TRBV7-9
CDR3: ASSRQGDTGELF

J: TRBJ1-6
D: TRBD1
V: TRBV28
CDR3: ASSPDRGGGSYNSPLH

J: TRBJ1-5
D: NA
V: TRBV7-2
CDR3: ASSEGLTSNQPQH

J: TRBJ1-2
D: NA
V: TRBV6-5
CDR3: ASSISGGIGYGYT

J: TRBJ2-5
D: NA
V: TRBV2
CDR3: ASSEQLEETQY

J: TRBJ2-5
D: TRBD2
V: TRBV4-1
CDR3: ASSQGGGVAGETQY

J: TRBJ2-3
D: TRBD2
V: TRBV4-1
CDR3: ASSQDPSGGTDTQY

J: TRBJ1-5
D: NA
V: TRBV11-3
CDR3: ASSPIARGNQPQH

J: TRBJ2-1
D: NA
V: TRBV7-9
CDR3: ASSPRDSVPYNEQF

J: TRBJ1-4
D: NA
V: TRBV11-2
CDR3: ASSLAPTATNEKLF

J: TRBJ1-1
D: NA
V: TRBV27
CDR3: ASMRRGPPLVTEAF

J: TRBJ1-5
D: NA
V: TRBV7-8
CDR3: ASRSGGFSNQPQH

J: TRBJ1-1
D: NA
V: TRBV3-1/TRBV3-2
CDR3: ASSQNTDSRTF

J: TRBJ1-1
D: NA
V: TRBV27
CDR3: ASSLSGPSEAF

J: TRBJ1-4
D: NA
V: TRBV30
CDR3: AWSGPDEKLF

J: TRBJ1-4
D: NA
V: TRBV3-1/TRBV3-2
CDR3: ASSLTGINEKLF

J: TRBJ2-2
D: NA
V: TRBV2
CDR3: ASKEGTSNTGELF

J: TRBJ2-1
D: TRBD2
V: TRBV11-1
CDR3: ASSYLAGGYNEQF

J: TRBJ2-7
D: NA
V: TRBV12-3/TRBV12-4
CDR3: ASSSLYEQY

J: TRBJ2-2
D: TRBD2
V: TRBV2
CDR3: ASSDLAGSAGELF

J: TRBJ1-3
D: TRBD1
V: TRBV7-9
CDR3: ASSLERTGGPNTIY

J: TRBJ2-7
D: TRBD1
V: TRBV7-3
CDR3: ASSPGTGSTDEQY

J: TRBJ2-3
D: NA
V: TRBV9
CDR3: ASSVGGIDTQY

J: TRBJ2-2
D: TRBD1
V: TRBV3-1/TRBV3-2
CDR3: ASSQRGAGGLHGELF

J: TRBJ2-7
D: TRBD2
V: TRBV4-1
CDR3: ASSQDLGLPYEQY

J: TRBJ2-2
D: NA
V: TRBV7-9
CDR3: ASSLGSGSNTGELF

J: TRBJ1-1
D: NA
V: TRBV20-1
CDR3: SASPGNTEAF

J: TRBJ1-1
D: NA
V: TRBV5-5
CDR3: ASSPGIWGVAEAF

J: TRBJ1-1
D: NA
V: TRBV12-3/TRBV12-4
CDR3: ASSLGEAGEAF

J: TRBJ2-5
D: TRBD2
V: TRBV5-4
CDR3: ASSQGTAGGNQETQY

J: TRBJ2-1
D: NA
V: TRBV6-6
CDR3: ASSYGAISNEQF

J: TRBJ2-5
D: TRBD2
V: TRBV4-2
CDR3: ASSQSSPSGGARETQY

J: TRBJ2-3
D: TRBD1
V: TRBV7-9
CDR3: ASENRGGTDTQY

J: TRBJ1-4
D: TRBD1
V: TRBV10-3
CDR3: ATGAARQGGEKLF

J: TRBJ1-3
D: TRBD1
V: TRBV7-2
CDR3: ASSPGQSFTIY

J: TRBJ2-2
D: NA
V: TRBV19
CDR3: ASSGQTNTGELF

J: TRBJ2-5
D: TRBD1
V: TRBV7-2
CDR3: ASSFSRDRYFQETQY